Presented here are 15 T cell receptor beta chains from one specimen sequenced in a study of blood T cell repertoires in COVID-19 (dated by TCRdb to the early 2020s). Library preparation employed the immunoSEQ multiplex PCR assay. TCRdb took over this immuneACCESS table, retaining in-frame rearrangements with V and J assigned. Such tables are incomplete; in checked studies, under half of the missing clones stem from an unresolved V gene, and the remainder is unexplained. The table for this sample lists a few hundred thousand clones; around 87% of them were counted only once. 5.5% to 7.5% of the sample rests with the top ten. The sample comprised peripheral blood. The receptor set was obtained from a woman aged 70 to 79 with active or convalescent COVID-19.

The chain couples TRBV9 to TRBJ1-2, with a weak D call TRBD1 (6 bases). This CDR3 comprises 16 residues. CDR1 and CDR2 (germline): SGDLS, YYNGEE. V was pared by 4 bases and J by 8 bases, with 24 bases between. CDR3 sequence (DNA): TGTGCCAGCAGCCCCACAGGGTACGGAAAAACTTGGGGCTACACCTTC. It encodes CASSPTGYGKTWGYTF. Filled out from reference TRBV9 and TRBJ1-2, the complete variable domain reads DSGVTQTPKHLITATGQRVTLRCSPRSGDLSVYWYQQSLDQGLQFLIQYYNGEERAKGNILERFSAQQFPDLHSELNLSSLELGDSALYFCASSPTGYGKTWGYTFGSGTRLTVV.

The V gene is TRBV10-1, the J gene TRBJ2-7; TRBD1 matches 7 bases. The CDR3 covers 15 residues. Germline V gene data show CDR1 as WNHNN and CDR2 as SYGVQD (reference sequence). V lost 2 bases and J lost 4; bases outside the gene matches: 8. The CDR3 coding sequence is TGCGCCAGCAGTGAGGGGACAGCCATTGGGTACGAGCAGTACTTC. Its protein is CASSEGTAIGYEQYF.

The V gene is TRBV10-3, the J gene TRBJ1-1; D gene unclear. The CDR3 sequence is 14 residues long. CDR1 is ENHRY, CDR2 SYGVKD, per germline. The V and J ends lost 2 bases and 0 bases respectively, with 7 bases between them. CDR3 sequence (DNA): TGTGCCATCAGTGAGACAGAAATGAACACTGAAGCTTTCTTT. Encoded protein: CAISETEMNTEAFF.

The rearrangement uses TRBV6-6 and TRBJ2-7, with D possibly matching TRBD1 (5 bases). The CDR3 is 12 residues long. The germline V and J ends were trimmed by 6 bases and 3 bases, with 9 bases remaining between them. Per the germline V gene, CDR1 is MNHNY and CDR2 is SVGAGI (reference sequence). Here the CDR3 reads CASRLGLYEQYF. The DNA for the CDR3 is TGTGCCAGCAGGCTGGGGCTCTACGAGCAGTACTTC.

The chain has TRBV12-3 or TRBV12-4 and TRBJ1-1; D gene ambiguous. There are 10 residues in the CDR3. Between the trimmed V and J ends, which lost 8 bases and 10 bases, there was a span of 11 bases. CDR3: CASGRVGAFF. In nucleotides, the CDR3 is TGTGCCAGCGGGCGGGTAGGAGCTTTCTTT.

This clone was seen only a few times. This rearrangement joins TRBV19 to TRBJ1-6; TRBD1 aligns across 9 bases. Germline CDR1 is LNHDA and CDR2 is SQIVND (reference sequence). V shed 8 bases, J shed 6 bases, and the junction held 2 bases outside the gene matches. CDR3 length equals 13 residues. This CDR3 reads CASGTGFNSPLHF. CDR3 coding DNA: TGTGCCAGTGGGACAGGGTTTAATTCACCCCTCCACTTT.

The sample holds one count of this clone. Here the CDR3 reads CASSLDAEGSEQFF. The CDR3 bases are TGTGCCAGCAGCTTAGATGCTGAGGGTAGTGAGCAGTTCTTC. This rearrangement joins TRBV7-2 to TRBJ2-1; D perhaps matches TRBD2 (5 bases). The V gene's germline CDR1 is SGHTA and CDR2 FQGNSA. Trimming pared 1 base from V and 9 bases from J, leaving 13 bases between. The CDR3 is made up of 14 amino acids.

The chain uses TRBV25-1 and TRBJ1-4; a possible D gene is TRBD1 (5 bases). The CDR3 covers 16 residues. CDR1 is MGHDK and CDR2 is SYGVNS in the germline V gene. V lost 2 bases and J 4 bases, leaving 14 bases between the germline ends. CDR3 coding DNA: TGTGCCAGCAGTGAAACGACAGTACTGATTAATGAAAAACTGTTTTTT. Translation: CASSETTVLINEKLFF.

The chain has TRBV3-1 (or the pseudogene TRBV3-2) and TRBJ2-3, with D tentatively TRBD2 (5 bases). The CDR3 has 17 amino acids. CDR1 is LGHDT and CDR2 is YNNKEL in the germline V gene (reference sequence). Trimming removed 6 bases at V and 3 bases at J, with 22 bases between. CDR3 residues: CASSQNAGIVGTDTQYF. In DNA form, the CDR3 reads TGTGCCAGCAGTCAAAACGCCGGGATAGTTGGGACAGATACGCAGTATTTT.

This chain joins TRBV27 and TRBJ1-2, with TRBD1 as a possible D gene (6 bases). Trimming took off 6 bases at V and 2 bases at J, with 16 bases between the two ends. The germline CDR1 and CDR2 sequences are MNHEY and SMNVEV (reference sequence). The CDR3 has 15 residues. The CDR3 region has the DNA TGTGCCAGCAGACTACAGGGCTCCACGAACTATGGCTACACCTTC. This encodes CASRLQGSTNYGYTF.

The CDR3 is CASSFGGAGYTF. The CDR3 DNA sequence: TGTGCCAGCAGTTTTGGGGGGGCTGGCTACACCTTC. The chain combines TRBV12-3 or TRBV12-4 with TRBJ1-2, with a possible D match to TRBD1 (6 bases). CDR3 length: 12 residues. V was shortened by 3 bases and J by 7 bases, with 9 bases between the two germline ends.

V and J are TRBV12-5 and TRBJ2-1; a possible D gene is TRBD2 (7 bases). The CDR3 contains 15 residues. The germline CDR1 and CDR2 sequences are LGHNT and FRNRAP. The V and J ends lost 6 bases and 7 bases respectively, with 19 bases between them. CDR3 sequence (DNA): TGTGCTAGTGGCTCCACGGGGGGCCCATGGAATGAGCAGTTCTTC. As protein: CASGSTGGPWNEQFF.

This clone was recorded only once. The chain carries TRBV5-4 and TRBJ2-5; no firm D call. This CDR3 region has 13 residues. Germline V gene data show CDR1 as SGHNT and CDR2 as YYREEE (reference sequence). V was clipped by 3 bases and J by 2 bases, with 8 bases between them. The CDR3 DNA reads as TGTGCCAGCAGCTCTTCCCTGCAAGAGACCCAGTACTTC. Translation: CASSSSLQETQYF. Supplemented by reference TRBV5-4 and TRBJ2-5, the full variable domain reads ETGVTQSPTHLIKTRGQQVTLRCSSQSGHNTVSWYQQALGQGPQFIFQYYREEENGRGNFPPRFSGLQFPNYSSELNVNALELDDSALYLCASSSSLQETQYFGPGTRLLVL.

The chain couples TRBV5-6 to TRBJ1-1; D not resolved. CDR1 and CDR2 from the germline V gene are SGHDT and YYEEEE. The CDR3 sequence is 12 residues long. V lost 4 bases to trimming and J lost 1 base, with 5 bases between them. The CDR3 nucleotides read TGTGCCAGCAGCCGGGGGAACACTGAAGCTTTCTTT. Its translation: CASSRGNTEAFF.

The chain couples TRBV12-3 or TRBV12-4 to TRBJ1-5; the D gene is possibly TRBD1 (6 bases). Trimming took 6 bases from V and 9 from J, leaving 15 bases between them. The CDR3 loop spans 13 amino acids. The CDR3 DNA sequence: TGTGCCAGCAGCTGGACAGCCCAAGGGCCCCAGCATTTT. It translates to CASSWTAQGPQHF.